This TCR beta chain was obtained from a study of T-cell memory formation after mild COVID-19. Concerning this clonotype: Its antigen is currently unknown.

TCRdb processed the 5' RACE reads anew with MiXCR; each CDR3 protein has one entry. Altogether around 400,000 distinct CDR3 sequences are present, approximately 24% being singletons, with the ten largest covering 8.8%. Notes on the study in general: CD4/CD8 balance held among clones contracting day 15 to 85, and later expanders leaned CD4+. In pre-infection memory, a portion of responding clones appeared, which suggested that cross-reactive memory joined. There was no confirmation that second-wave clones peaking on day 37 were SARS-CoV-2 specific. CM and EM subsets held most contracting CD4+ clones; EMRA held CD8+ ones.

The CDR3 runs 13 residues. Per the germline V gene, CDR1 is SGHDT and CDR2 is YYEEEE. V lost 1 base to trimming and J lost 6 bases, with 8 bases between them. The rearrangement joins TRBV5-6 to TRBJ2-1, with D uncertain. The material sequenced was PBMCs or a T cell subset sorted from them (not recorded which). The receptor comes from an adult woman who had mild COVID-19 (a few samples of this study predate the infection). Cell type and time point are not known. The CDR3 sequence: CASSLFGSNEQFF. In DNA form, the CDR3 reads TGTGCCAGCAGCTTGTTTGGTTCCAATGAGCAGTTCTTC. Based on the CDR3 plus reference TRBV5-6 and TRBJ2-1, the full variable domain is DAGVTQSPTHLIKTRGQQVTLRCSPKSGHDTVSWYQQALGQGPQFIFQYYEEEERQRGNFPDRFSGHQFPNYSSELNVNALLLGDSALYLCASSLFGSNEQFFGPGTRLTVL.